These T cell receptor beta chains were read from a single sample in a study of CD8 T cells in ankylosing spondylitis. TCRdb recomputed calls from the 5' RACE reads with MiXCR, one row per CDR3 protein. The data contain a few hundred thousand distinct CDR3 sequences, over 15% of them singletons. Sequencing was done on a sample of blood, either unsorted or a sorted T cell fraction (not recorded which). These receptors all come from a male donor with ankylosing spondylitis or in good health (not recorded which). The conserved cysteine and the conserved F or W are not part of the CDR3 here.

v_gene | CDR3aa
TRBV20-1 | SLESWREGRGDEQF
TRBV5-5 | ASSGSGTYEQY
TRBV7-2 | ASSSPGTIYYEQY
TRBV29-1 | RGGRAKRDTQY
TRBV10-3 | AISDPGTGGYGYT
TRBV29-1 | SVQDWESYEQY
TRBV9 | ASSVDLGAEGGNEQF
TRBV28 | ATRSRGSNTEAF
TRBV20-1 | SAGQSSSYEQY
TRBV29-1 | SAHTGSSYNEQF
TRBV20-1 | SARGPAGGPNNEQF
TRBV6-2/TRBV6-3 | ASSYLPSKDNNEQF
TRBV29-1 | SVDGTYLPETQY
TRBV2 | ATTSGIYNEQF
TRBV4-1 | ASSHGQGAYEQY
TRBV12-3/TRBV12-4 | ASKGETQY
TRBV9 | ASSVGLAGGEQY
TRBV6-5 | ASSYLAGISSYNEQF
TRBV27 | ASSPERGGLNEQF
TRBV7-9 | ASSLGQLNTEAF
TRBV29-1 | SAAGTSDNEQF
TRBV27 | ASSFRRSYEQY
TRBV6-5 | ASSYITTMNTEAF
TRBV7-9 | ASSLAEIMAEAF
TRBV7-9 | ASSLVAGQVNYEQY
TRBV7-2 | ASSFSSSGIYEQY
TRBV12-3/TRBV12-4 | ASSAEGRQGYQETQY
TRBV6-5 | ASSYSGDEQY
TRBV4-3 | ASSQEWSSYNSPLH
TRBV7-8 | ASSPSLAAHDEQY
TRBV5-1 | ASSTVSSYEQY
TRBV29-1 | SVDTGKTVNTEAF
TRBV20-1 | SALLYGYT
TRBV3-1 | ASSQDRETDTQY
TRBV14 | ASSPLGNTGELF
TRBV27 | ASSPSEGDRWYEQY
TRBV27 | ASPRCPYNEQF
TRBV20-1 | SATIAGTYEQY
TRBV6-1 | ASSEATGGSQPQH
TRBV29-1 | SVDTRQVSSDTQY
TRBV6-1 | ASSQFGGQPQH
TRBV6-1 | ASSEGYGISNQPQH
TRBV29-1 | SVEPAASSYNEQF
TRBV12-3/TRBV12-4 | ASSRTGGDTQY
TRBV5-1 | ASSLDQGVWEQY
TRBV12-3/TRBV12-4 | ASRPYRGPGNTIY